One sample yielded the 11 T cell receptor beta chains listed below, sequenced in a study of OX40 agonist ivuxolimab in advanced cancers. TCRdb keeps only in-frame clones here, not all; method: immunoSEQ multiplex PCR. Among about 64,000 clones listed, 84% were seen once. This specimen was CD4+ or CD8+ T cells sorted from blood, taken in a trial of the OX40 agonist ivuxolimab. The receptors were sampled from an adult with an advanced solid tumor such as melanoma, head and neck, liver or kidney cancer.

V is TRBV4-3 and J is TRBJ2-1; D perhaps matches TRBD2 (5 bases). Per the germline V gene, CDR1 is LGHNA and CDR2 is YSLEER. This CDR3 is built from 16 residues. Trimming pared 0 bases from V and 1 base from J, leaving 10 bases between. The CDR3 loop is CASSQEGEGSYNEQFF. Here the CDR3 DNA reads TGCGCCAGCAGCCAAGAGGGAGAGGGTTCCTACAATGAGCAGTTCTTC.

This clone showed up just a few times. The V gene is TRBV5-1, the J gene TRBJ1-2; D possibly corresponds to TRBD1 (5 bases). The CDR3 spans 12 residues. The ends were cut back, 4 bases at V and 8 bases at J, with 12 bases in the middle. Germline CDR1 and CDR2: SGHRS and YFSETQ. The CDR3 loop reads CASSTGTRGYTF. The DNA of the CDR3 is TGCGCCAGCAGCACGGGGACCCGAGGCTACACCTTC.

CDR3: CASSSNYEQYF. CDR3 nucleotides: TGCGCCAGCAGCTCCAACTACGAGCAGTACTTC. The chain uses TRBV5-1 and TRBJ2-7; D not certain. Germline lookup yields CDR1 SGHRS and CDR2 YFSETQ. V dropped 3 bases and J dropped 3 bases, with 4 bases sitting between them. This CDR3 region has 11 residues.

This clone was seen only a few times. The chain links TRBV7-6 to TRBJ2-2; 8 positions agree with TRBD1. The J segment lost 6 bases and the V segment lost 4 bases, leaving 1 base of the junction unmatched. Germline V lookup: CDR1 SGHVS, CDR2 FNYEAQ. The CDR3 is 13 residues long. The CDR3 sequence: CASSSTGAGELFF. As DNA, the CDR3 is TGTGCCAGCAGCTCGACAGGGGCCGGGGAGCTGTTTTTT.

This chain connects TRBV6-6 to TRBJ1-5; D gene uncertain. The CDR3 is 14 residues long. Germline V lookup: CDR1 MNHNY, CDR2 SVGAGI (reference sequence). Trimming removed 6 bases at V and 7 bases at J, with 16 bases between. The CDR3 coding sequence is TGTGCCAGCAGCCCTAACCACGGGGTGCAGCCCCAGCATTTT. Protein: CASSPNHGVQPQHF.

Worth noting for this clone: The same CDR3 arises from other DNA sequences in this sample as well. The chain is built from TRBV10-2 and TRBJ1-4, with D possibly being TRBD1 (5 bases). V was pared by 3 bases and J by 5 bases, with 13 bases between. In germline, CDR1 is WSHSY, CDR2 SAAADI. The CDR3 contains 15 residues. CDR3 sequence (DNA): TGCGCCAGCAGTGACAAGGGACGGTCGAATGAAAAACTGTTTTTT. Encoded protein: CASSDKGRSNEKLFF.

This sequence joins TRBV6-5 and TRBJ1-1; D is perhaps TRBD1 (6 bases). The CDR3 length is 14 residues. Per germline, CDR1 MNHEY and CDR2 SVGAGI. V was trimmed by 2 bases and J by 3 bases, leaving 10 bases between them. CDR3 nucleotide sequence: TGTGCCAGCAGTTACAAGGACAGTCACACTGAAGCTTTCTTT. It is translated as CASSYKDSHTEAFF.

This sequence joins TRBV30 and TRBJ2-1, with D unresolved. The CDR3 contains 14 residues. The germline CDR1 and CDR2 sequences are GTSNPN and SVGIG (reference sequence). The V and J ends lost 3 bases and 0 bases respectively, with 9 bases between them. The CDR3 sequence is CAWRRPSSYNEQFF. The CDR3 DNA sequence: TGTGCCTGGAGACGGCCAAGCTCCTACAATGAGCAGTTCTTC.

The genes are TRBV29-1 and TRBJ1-5, with D unclear. The germline CDR1 and CDR2 sequences are SQVTM and ANQGSEA. V was pared by 4 bases and J by 1 base, with 17 bases between. The CDR3 spans 16 residues. CDR3 in DNA: TGCAGCGTTGCATTCGGGCTCCCGGGAAGCAATCAGCCCCAGCATTTT. Encoded protein: CSVAFGLPGSNQPQHF.

The genes are TRBV7-6 and TRBJ1-4; 8 nucleotides align to TRBD1. V dropped 3 bases and J dropped 0; count of bases not matched to a gene: 3. CDR3 length equals 16 residues. Per the germline V gene, CDR1 is SGHVS and CDR2 is FNYEAQ. In DNA, the CDR3 is TGTGCCAGCAGCTTCGGGACAGGTGCAACTAATGAAAAACTGTTTTTT. This gives the protein CASSFGTGATNEKLFF.

The gene calls are TRBV11-3 and TRBJ1-1; 7 positions agree with TRBD1. This CDR3 is built from 13 residues. The germline V gene encodes CDR1 SGHNT and CDR2 YENEEA. Losses at the gene ends were 5 bases for V and 5 bases for J; bases not matched to a gene: 5. CDR3 loop: CASSVRQGTEAFF. CDR3 in DNA: TGTGCCAGCAGCGTAAGACAGGGAACTGAAGCTTTCTTT.